This entry describes one T cell receptor (beta chain). Its cognate antigen is unknown. The record originates from a study of cytomegalovirus exposure and HLA in healthy donors. Study at large: Prior work identified roughly 120 million unique TCR beta sequences in approximately 180 million T cells.

Germline loops: CDR1 SEHNR, CDR2 FQNEAQ (reference sequence). Trimming took 1 base from V and 7 from J; bases not matched to a gene: 7. The CDR3 runs 16 residues. The PCR contained 60 Vbeta and 13 Jbeta primers. Measured with immunoSEQ multiplex PCR; TCRdb has only the in-frame clones, and not every one. In the table there are 100,000 to 140,000 clones, 76% of which are singletons. Study observations and caveats: Later on, an analysis found that several of the most significant clusters appeared to be linked to common viral pathogens, which included parvovirus B19. When analyzed later, a missense DCLRE1C variant was found to be linked to TCR beta V- and J-gene trimming.

Source material: PBMCs. This receptor was obtained from a man aged 18 to 29 in good health and CMV-seronegative. This chain joins TRBV7-9 and TRBJ1-6; the match to TRBD1 covers 7 bases. The CDR3 region is CASSLGQGTRNSPLHF. CDR3 coding DNA: TGTGCCAGCAGCTTAGGACAGGGCACCCGAAATTCACCCCTCCACTTT.